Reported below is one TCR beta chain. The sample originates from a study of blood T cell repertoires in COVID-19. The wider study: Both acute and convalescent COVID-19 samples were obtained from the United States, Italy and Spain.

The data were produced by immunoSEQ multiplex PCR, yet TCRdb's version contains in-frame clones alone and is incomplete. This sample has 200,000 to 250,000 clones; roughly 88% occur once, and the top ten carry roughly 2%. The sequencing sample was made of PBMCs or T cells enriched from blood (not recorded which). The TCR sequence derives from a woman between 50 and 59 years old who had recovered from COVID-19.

The CDR3 here is CASSLSYSSGNTIYF. In nucleotides, the CDR3 is TGTGCCAGCAGCTTAAGTTACAGCTCTGGAAACACCATATATTTT. The rearrangement uses TRBV7-2 and TRBJ1-3, with D uncertain. Germline CDR1 is SGHTA and CDR2 is FQGNSA. The V end was cut by 2 bases, the J end by 0 bases, with 8 bases between. This CDR3 has 15 amino acids.